This entry concerns a single T cell receptor (beta chain). The antigen is not known. CD45RO-CCR7+CD27+CD95- characterized naive CD8+ T cells. The sample is drawn from a study of CXCR3-negative and CXCR3-positive naive CD8 T cells. About the study: Collectively, the libraries yielded 110 million to 150 million TRB reads in total, at about 1.5 +/- 0.3 million per library. Study results and limitations: Researchers report that CXCR3-positive naive cells carry more hydrophobic TRB CDR3s than CXCR3-negative naive cells. Both naive subsets had comparably high diversity; memory CD8+ cells much lower.

Per germline, CDR1 MNHNS and CDR2 SASEGT. This CDR3 region has 17 residues. UMI-labeled TRB cDNA libraries were prepared by 5' RACE. Reprocessing the 5' RACE reads, TCRdb reports a single entry for every CDR3 protein and omits DNA. The table lists 69,000 or so distinct CDR3 sequences. This TCR was sampled from a human donor in good health. Some clones in this sample may be carry-over from other donors' samples. Sequences were obtained from naive CXCR3- CD8+ T cells from blood. Documented subset: CD45RO-CCR7+CD27+CD95- naive CD8+ T cells lacking CXCR3 (TNR3-). The rearrangement links TRBV6-1 to TRBJ1-2; TCRdb's D call of TRBD1 is untestable without DNA. CDR3 sequence: CASSEAERRGLGYGYTF.